This TCR beta chain was sequenced during a study of tumor and adjacent non-tumor tissue in lung cancer. Study-wide background: Stage I to III disease affected approximately 11 men and about five women aged about 30 to 85. On average, productive TCRbeta reads reached some 4.2 million per sample. Findings and limits, study-wide: Tumor TCR diversity, when higher, was linked to shorter survival. Top 100 clones took a larger repertoire share in normal lung.

TCRbeta libraries were built with three rounds of nested PCR, modified from ARM-PCR. TCRdb itself ran the multiplex PCR reads through MiXCR, one entry per CDR3 protein. There are approximately 150,000 distinct CDR3 sequences in the sample; around 60% occur only once, and roughly 18% lies in the top ten. The V gene lost 2 bases and the J gene lost 9 bases, with 14 bases spanning the gap. The CDR3 is 15 residues long. Germline lookup yields CDR1 SGHAT and CDR2 FQNNGV. RNA was extracted from bulk tissue without any cell sorting. This clonotype occurred many times. As yet, its antigen is unknown. The chain links TRBV11-2 to TRBJ1-6; perhaps TRBD1 as D (5 bases). The sequencing sample was made of lung tumor tissue. This TCR was sampled from a man in his sixties with small cell lung cancer. The CDR3, as DNA: TGTGCCAGCAGCTTATTACGGGGTGGGGGTTCACCCCTCCACTTT. Translation gives CASSLLRGGGSPLHF.